These 6 T cell receptor beta chains were sequenced from one sample in a study of blood T cell repertoires in COVID-19. TCRdb's table, derived via immunoSEQ multiplex PCR, lists solely in-frame clones and lacks some. The table shows tens of thousands of clones, with around 82% occurring only once. The sequenced material came from peripheral blood. The source of these receptors is a human donor in a cohort sampled during active COVID-19.

The chain is built from TRBV28 and TRBJ1-5, with a tentative D call TRBD1 (6 bases). V lost 11 bases to trimming and J lost 3 bases, with 17 bases between them. Germline lookup yields CDR1 MDHEN and CDR2 SYDVKM. The CDR3 has 14 amino acids. CDR3 nucleotides: TGTGCCTCCGACCCGGGGGGGCTCAATCAGCCCCAGCATTTT. This translates into CASDPGGLNQPQHF.

This chain uses TRBV7-2 with TRBJ2-7, with 14 positions matching TRBD2. This CDR3 is built from 16 residues. Germline V gene lookup returns CDR1 SGHTA and CDR2 FQGNSA. Trimming cost V 6 bases and J 6 bases; bases outside gene matches: 10. CDR3 residues: CASRGTSGRGQGEQYF. As DNA, the CDR3 is TGTGCCAGCAGGGGGACTAGCGGGAGAGGTCAAGGCGAGCAGTACTTC.

The CDR3 DNA follows: TGTGCCAGCAGTTATAGTGACAGACATGGCTACACCTTC. Its protein is CASSYSDRHGYTF. The V call is TRBV6-2 or TRBV6-3, the J call TRBJ1-2, with a tentative D call TRBD1 (5 bases). There are 13 residues in the CDR3. Trimming shortened V by 3 bases and J by 6 bases, and 11 bases separated the two germline ends. Germline V gene sequence: CDR1 MNHEY, CDR2 SVGEGT.

The rearrangement uses TRBV5-5 and TRBJ2-5; D remains ambiguous. The ends were cut back, 0 bases at V and 5 bases at J, with 8 bases in the middle. CDR3 size: 13 residues. CDR1 and CDR2 from the germline V gene are SGHKS and YYEKEE (reference sequence). CDR3: CASSLAARETQYF. As DNA, the CDR3 is TGTGCCAGCAGCTTGGCTGCTAGGGAGACCCAGTACTTC. The entire variable domain, with the rest obtained from reference TRBV5-5 and TRBJ2-5, is as follows: DAGVTQSPTHLIKTRGQQVTLRCSPISGHKSVSWYQQVLGQGPQFIFQYYEKEERGRGNFPDRFSARQFPNYSSELNVNALLLGDSALYLCASSLAARETQYFGPGTRLLVL.

This chain links TRBV23-1 with TRBJ2-5, with D unresolved. TRBV23-1 carries the ORF label, with uncertain function. This CDR3 spans 19 amino acids. Between the trimmed V and J ends, which lost 4 bases and 2 bases, there was a span of 26 bases. The CDR3 protein is CASSLKESEQYNEQETQYF. The DNA for the CDR3 is TGCGCCAGCAGTCTGAAGGAGTCGGAGCAGTACAACGAGCAAGAGACCCAGTACTTC.

This rearrangement joins TRBV7-2 to TRBJ2-7, with D perhaps matching TRBD1 (5 bases). CDR1 is SGHTA and CDR2 is FQGNSA in the germline V gene. Trimming took 7 bases from V and 4 from J, leaving 14 bases between them. The CDR3 sequence is 13 residues long. The CDR3 loop reads CASIQQQDYEQYF. CDR3 nucleotide sequence: TGTGCCAGCATCCAACAACAGGATTACGAGCAGTACTTC.